One sample yielded the 26 T cell receptor beta chains listed below, sequenced in a study of OX40 agonist ivuxolimab in advanced cancers. Sequencing was performed with immunoSEQ multiplex PCR; in TCRdb, only in-frame clones are kept and a portion is missing. The repertoire holds 66,000 or so clones, with about 77% as singletons. This specimen consisted of CD4+ or CD8+ T cells sorted from blood, obtained in a trial of the OX40 agonist ivuxolimab. Receptors originate from an adult with an advanced solid tumor such as melanoma, head and neck, liver or kidney cancer.

This chain connects TRBV2 to TRBJ2-5, with D tentatively TRBD2 (5 bases). Trimming took 4 bases from V and 9 from J, leaving 18 bases between them. The CDR3 runs to 14 residues. Germline V gene data show CDR1 as SNHLY and CDR2 as FYNNEI. The CDR3 sequence: CASSVERTDGAQYF. CDR3 sequence (DNA): TGTGCCAGCAGTGTGGAGAGGACGGACGGGGCCCAGTACTTC.

The rearrangement uses TRBV19 and TRBJ1-1, with D possibly matching TRBD1 (6 bases). The V gene lost 3 bases and the J gene lost 4 bases, with 21 bases spanning the gap. The CDR3 covers 17 residues. Germline CDR1 LNHDA, CDR2 SQIVND (reference sequence). The CDR3 coding sequence is TGTGCCAGTAGTATCTTCTCTTTGGGACACGAGGGCACTGAAGCTTTCTTT. Protein product: CASSIFSLGHEGTEAFF.

The rearrangement links TRBV7-2 to TRBJ2-1, with 8 bases matching TRBD2. CDR1 is SGHTA and CDR2 is FQGNSA in the germline V gene. J gave up 8 bases and V 7 bases, and 10 bases lay outside the gene matches. This CDR3 has 14 amino acids. This CDR3 reads CASNPPPGLDEQFF. The CDR3 DNA follows: TGTGCCAGCAACCCCCCTCCGGGACTAGATGAGCAGTTCTTC.

The chain links TRBV6-1 to TRBJ2-4; 7 nucleotides agree with TRBD1. This CDR3 is built from 14 residues. Looked up from germline, CDR1 is MNHNS and CDR2 is SASEGT. V shed 5 bases, J shed 7 bases, and the junction held 8 bases outside the gene matches. CDR3 loop: CASSNDRQGNIQYF. In nucleotides, the CDR3 is TGTGCCAGCAGTAACGACCGACAGGGTAACATTCAGTACTTC.

The rearrangement links TRBV28 to TRBJ2-7; 7 bases are shared with TRBD2. The trim removed 7 bases at V and 6 bases at J, leaving 9 bases unmatched. The length of the CDR3 is 13 residues. CDR1 MDHEN and CDR2 SYDVKM come from the germline V gene. The DNA for the CDR3 is TGTGCCAGCAAGCCCGGGGGGAGGGTCGAGCAGTACTTC. Translating gives CASKPGGRVEQYF.

This sequence joins TRBV7-9 and TRBJ2-1; 7 bases agree with TRBD1. CDR1 is SEHNR, CDR2 FQNEAQ, per germline (reference sequence). Trimming cost V 5 bases and J 0 bases; bases outside gene matches: 10. The CDR3 length is 17 residues. The CDR3: CASSPQSGTVSYNEQFF. CDR3 sequence (DNA): TGTGCCAGCAGCCCTCAGTCCGGGACAGTCTCCTACAATGAGCAGTTCTTC.

The chain has TRBV10-2 and TRBJ1-1, with 8 bases that match TRBD1. CDR3 length: 14 amino acids. CDR1 is WSHSY and CDR2 is SAAADI in the germline V gene. V was clipped by 2 bases and J by 5 bases; unmatched bases: 4. This CDR3 is CASSEQGARTEAFF. CDR3 nucleotides: TGCGCCAGCAGTGAGCAGGGGGCACGGACTGAAGCTTTCTTT.

In its sample, this clone was seen a few times. V gene TRBV6-6 combines with J gene TRBJ1-1; D is perhaps TRBD1 (5 bases). V was trimmed by 5 bases and J by 3 bases, leaving 10 bases between them. The V gene's germline CDR1 is MNHNY and CDR2 SVGAGI (reference sequence). This CDR3 comprises 13 residues. The chain's CDR3 is CASSRGSDTEAFF. As DNA, the CDR3 is TGTGCCAGCAGTAGGGGTTCGGACACTGAAGCTTTCTTT.

This chain joins TRBV28 and TRBJ1-2, with D perhaps TRBD1 (5 bases). The CDR3 sequence is 13 residues long. Germline V gene lookup returns CDR1 MDHEN and CDR2 SYDVKM. Deletions cut 8 bases from V and 4 bases from J, with 14 bases between. The CDR3 is CASRRVMGYGYTF. Written as DNA, the CDR3 is TGTGCCAGCCGCAGGGTCATGGGCTATGGCTACACCTTC.

This clone was detected only once. This chain links TRBV5-1 with TRBJ2-5, with a weak D call TRBD1 (5 bases). Germline V gives CDR1 SGHRS, CDR2 YFSETQ. The V end lost 4 bases, the J end lost 4 bases, and 5 bases lay between the germline ends. The CDR3 has 11 amino acids. The CDR3 loop is CASSTGETQYF. In DNA form, the CDR3 reads TGCGCCAGCAGCACAGGAGAGACCCAGTACTTC.

The chain recombines TRBV30 with TRBJ2-3; no reliable D call. V was shortened by 2 bases and J by 4 bases, with 16 bases between the two germline ends. The CDR3 is 15 residues long. The germline CDR1 and CDR2 sequences are GTSNPN and SVGIG (reference sequence). The CDR3 protein is CAWSFRLPGADTQYF. Here the CDR3 DNA reads TGTGCCTGGAGTTTCCGGCTTCCCGGCGCAGATACGCAGTATTTT.

The chain joins TRBV29-1 to TRBJ2-7; TRBD2 agrees at 9 bases. Losses at the gene ends were 4 bases for V and 6 bases for J; bases not matched to a gene: 7. This CDR3 region has 13 residues. The germline V gene encodes CDR1 SQVTM and CDR2 ANQGSEA. CDR3 sequence reads: CSVVGRRGGEQYF. CDR3 in DNA: TGCAGCGTTGTGGGGCGGCGGGGGGGCGAGCAGTACTTC.

The rearrangement uses TRBV2 and TRBJ2-7, with 12 positions matching TRBD1. Unmatched junction bases numbered 5, after V lost 6 bases and J lost 5 bases. Germline values: CDR1 SNHLY, CDR2 FYNNEI. The length of the CDR3 is 14 residues. The CDR3 DNA follows: TGTGCCAGCAGGCTCGGGACAGGGGGCCACGAGCAGTACTTC. The encoded protein is CASRLGTGGHEQYF.

The chain employs TRBV5-4 and TRBJ2-2, with D unresolved. Germline V gene data show CDR1 as SGHNT and CDR2 as YYREEE (reference sequence). V dropped 4 bases and J dropped 3 bases, with 16 bases sitting between them. This CDR3 spans 16 amino acids. The CDR3 DNA reads as TGTGCCAGCAGCGTTGGATCGGACCGCGACACCGGGGAGCTGTTTTTT. It codes for CASSVGSDRDTGELFF.

The chain has TRBV6-6 and TRBJ1-2; TRBD1 might be the D (6 bases). The germline V gene has CDR1 MNHNY and CDR2 SVGAGI (reference sequence). V shed 2 bases and J shed 5 bases, with 9 bases lying between them. CDR3 length equals 13 residues. CDR3 sequence (DNA): TGTGCCAGCAGTTACGGGGGGCAGTATGGCTACACCTTC. This translates into CASSYGGQYGYTF.

This sequence joins TRBV2 and TRBJ2-2, with 14 bases aligning to TRBD2. The CDR3 is made up of 19 amino acids. The V gene end was trimmed by 5 bases and the J gene end by 4 bases; junction bases not matched to a gene: 12. Looked up from germline, CDR1 is SNHLY and CDR2 is FYNNEI. For the CDR3, the DNA is TGTGCCAGCAGTTACTCGGGACTAGCGGGAGAGGGGGGCACCGGGGAGCTGTTTTTT. Translated, it gives CASSYSGLAGEGGTGELFF.

This clone was found a few times. The V call is TRBV18, the J call TRBJ2-5; D may be TRBD2 (5 bases). Between the trimmed V and J ends, which lost 4 bases and 5 bases, there was a span of 11 bases. Germline V gene sequence: CDR1 KGHSH, CDR2 LQKENI. This CDR3 comprises 13 residues. CDR3 nucleotides: TGTGCCAGCTCACAGAGGGTTGGCGAGACCCAGTACTTC. The encoded protein is CASSQRVGETQYF.

This sequence joins TRBV6-6 and TRBJ2-2, with 8 bases identical to TRBD1. With 7 bases clipped from V and 1 base from J, the junction kept 5 bases outside the gene matches. CDR1 and CDR2 (germline): MNHNY, SVGAGI (reference sequence). The CDR3 contains 15 residues. The CDR3, as DNA: TGTGCCAGCAACAGACAGGGGAGGAACACCGGGGAGCTGTTTTTT. It translates to CASNRQGRNTGELFF.

This clone was seen a handful of times. The chain recombines TRBV30 with TRBJ1-2, with TRBD1 identical over 8 bases. The CDR3 contains 11 residues. The J segment lost 8 bases and the V segment lost 5 bases, leaving 4 bases of the junction unmatched. Looked up from germline, CDR1 is GTSNPN and CDR2 is SVGIG (reference sequence). CDR3 protein: CAWGRTGGYTF. The CDR3 DNA sequence: TGTGCCTGGGGGCGGACAGGGGGCTACACCTTC.

The genes are TRBV30 and TRBJ2-2, with D maybe TRBD2 (6 bases). Germline loops: CDR1 GTSNPN, CDR2 SVGIG (reference sequence). This CDR3 is built from 15 residues. V shed 5 bases and J shed 9 bases, with 22 bases lying between them. The CDR3 region has the DNA TGTGCCTGGCGACGGGACTCAGAACCTTCCCGGGAGCTGTTTTTT. Translation gives CAWRRDSEPSRELFF.

J is TRBJ1-5 and V is TRBV18, with 9 bases aligning to TRBD1. CDR3 size: 15 residues. J gave up 4 bases and V 3 bases, and 4 bases lay outside the gene matches. Germline-derived CDR1 and CDR2 are KGHSH and LQKENI. For the CDR3, the DNA is TGTGCCAGCTCACCTGGGACAGGGTCTAATCAGCCCCAGCATTTT. Protein sequence: CASSPGTGSNQPQHF.

The chain couples TRBV11-2 to TRBJ2-7; D is possibly TRBD1 or TRBD2 (5 bases each). Trimming took 5 bases from V and 1 from J, leaving 15 bases between them. CDR1 SGHAT and CDR2 FQNNGV come from the germline V gene. The CDR3 length is 15 residues. The CDR3 here is CASSRGGRVSYEQYF. As DNA, the CDR3 is TGTGCCAGCAGCCGTGGGGGTCGGGTGTCCTACGAGCAGTACTTC.

The V gene is TRBV6-5, the J gene TRBJ1-1; D gene uncertain. This CDR3 is built from 14 residues. V lost 6 bases and J lost 2, with 13 bases in between. Germline V gives CDR1 MNHEY, CDR2 SVGAGI. The CDR3 spells CASRNMDGNTEAFF. As DNA, the CDR3 is TGTGCCAGCAGAAATATGGACGGAAACACTGAAGCTTTCTTT.

The chain uses TRBV10-3 and TRBJ2-1, with 10 bases lining up with TRBD2. After removal of 2 bases from V and 5 bases from J, the junction contained 6 bases not matched to a gene. The length of the CDR3 is 16 residues. Germline-derived CDR1 and CDR2 are ENHRY and SYGVKD. CDR3 amino acids: CAISERTSGLNNEQFF. The CDR3 region has the DNA TGTGCCATCAGTGAGAGGACTAGCGGCTTAAACAATGAGCAGTTCTTC.

This clone was detected only a few times. The chain recombines TRBV28 with TRBJ2-7, with TRBD1 matching over 10 bases. The germline V gene has CDR1 MDHEN and CDR2 SYDVKM. Losses at the gene ends were 3 bases for V and 7 bases for J; bases not matched to a gene: 3. This CDR3 is built from 13 residues. This chain's CDR3 is CASSLGQGTEQYF. The CDR3 region has the DNA TGTGCCAGCAGTTTGGGACAGGGGACTGAGCAGTACTTC.

The chain carries TRBV29-1 and TRBJ2-5; D gene unclear. From germline, CDR1 is SQVTM and CDR2 ANQGSEA. Trimming pared 4 bases from V and 1 base from J, leaving 13 bases between. The CDR3 is made up of 14 amino acids. The CDR3: CSVVIARSQETQYF. The CDR3 coding sequence is TGCAGCGTTGTAATCGCGAGGTCCCAAGAGACCCAGTACTTC.